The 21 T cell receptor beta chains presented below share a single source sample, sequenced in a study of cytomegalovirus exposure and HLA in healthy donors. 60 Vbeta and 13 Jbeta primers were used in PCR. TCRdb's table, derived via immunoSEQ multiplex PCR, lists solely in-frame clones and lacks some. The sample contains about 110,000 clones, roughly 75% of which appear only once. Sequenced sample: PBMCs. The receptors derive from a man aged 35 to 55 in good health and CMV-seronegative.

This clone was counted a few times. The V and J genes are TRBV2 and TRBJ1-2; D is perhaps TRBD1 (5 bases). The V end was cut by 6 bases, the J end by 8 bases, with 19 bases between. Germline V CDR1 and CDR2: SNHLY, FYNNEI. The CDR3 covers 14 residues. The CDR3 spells CASRVQEGMRGYTF. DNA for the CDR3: TGTGCCAGCAGGGTGCAGGAGGGGATGAGAGGCTACACCTTC.

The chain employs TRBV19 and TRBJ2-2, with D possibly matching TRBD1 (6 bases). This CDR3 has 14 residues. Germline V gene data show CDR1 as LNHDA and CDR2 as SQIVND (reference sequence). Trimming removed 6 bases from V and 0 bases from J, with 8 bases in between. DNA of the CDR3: TGTGCCAGTAGCAGGGGACCGAACACCGGGGAGCTGTTTTTT. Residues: CASSRGPNTGELFF.

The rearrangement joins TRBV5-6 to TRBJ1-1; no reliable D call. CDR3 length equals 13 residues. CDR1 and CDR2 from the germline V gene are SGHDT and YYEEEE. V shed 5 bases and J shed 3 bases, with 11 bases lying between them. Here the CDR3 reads CASSYTLDTEAFF. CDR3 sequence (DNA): TGTGCCAGCAGTTACACGCTGGACACTGAAGCTTTCTTT.

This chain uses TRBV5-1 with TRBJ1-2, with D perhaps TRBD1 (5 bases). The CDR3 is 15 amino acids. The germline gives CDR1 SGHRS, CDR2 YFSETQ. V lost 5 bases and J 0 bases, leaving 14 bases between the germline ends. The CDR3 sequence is CASRATGGPNYGYTF. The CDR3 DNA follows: TGCGCCAGCAGGGCAACGGGGGGACCTAACTATGGCTACACCTTC. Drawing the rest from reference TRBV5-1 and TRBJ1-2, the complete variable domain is KAGVTQTPRYLIKTRGQQVTLSCSPISGHRSVSWYQQTPGQGLQFLFEYFSETQRNKGNFPGRFSGRQFSNSRSEMNVSTLELGDSALYLCASRATGGPNYGYTFGSGTRLTVV.

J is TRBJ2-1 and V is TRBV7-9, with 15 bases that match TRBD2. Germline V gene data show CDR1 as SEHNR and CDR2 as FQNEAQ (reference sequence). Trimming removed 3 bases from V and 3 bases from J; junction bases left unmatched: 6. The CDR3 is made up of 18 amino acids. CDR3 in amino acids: CASSFGLAGGDRYNEQFF. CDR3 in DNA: TGTGCCAGCAGCTTTGGACTAGCGGGGGGGGACCGCTACAATGAGCAGTTCTTC.

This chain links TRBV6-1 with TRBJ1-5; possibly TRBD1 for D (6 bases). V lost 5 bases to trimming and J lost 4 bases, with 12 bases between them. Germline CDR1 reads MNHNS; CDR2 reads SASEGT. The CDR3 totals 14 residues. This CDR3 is CASSPGHPNQPQHF. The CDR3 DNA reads TGTGCCAGCAGTCCGGGACACCCGAATCAGCCCCAGCATTTT.

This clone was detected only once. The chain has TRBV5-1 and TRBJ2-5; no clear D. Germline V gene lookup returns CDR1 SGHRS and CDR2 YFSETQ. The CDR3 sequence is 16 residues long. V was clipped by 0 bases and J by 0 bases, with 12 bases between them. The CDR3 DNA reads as TGCGCCAGCAGCTTGGAGCGTTCATCGTACCAAGAGACCCAGTACTTC. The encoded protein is CASSLERSSYQETQYF.

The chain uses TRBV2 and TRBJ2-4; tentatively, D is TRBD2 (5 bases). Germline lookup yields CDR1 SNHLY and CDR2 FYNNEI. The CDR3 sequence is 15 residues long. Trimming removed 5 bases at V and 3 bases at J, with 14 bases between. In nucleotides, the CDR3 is TGTGCCAGCAGTCCAGGACTCTTTTTCAAAAACATTCAGTACTTC. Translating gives CASSPGLFFKNIQYF.

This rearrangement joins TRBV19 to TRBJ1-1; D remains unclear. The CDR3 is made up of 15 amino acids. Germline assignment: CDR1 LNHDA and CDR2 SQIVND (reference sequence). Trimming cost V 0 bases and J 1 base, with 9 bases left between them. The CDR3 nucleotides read TGTGCCAGTAGTATAGATAGCCCGCCGAACACTGAAGCTTTCTTT. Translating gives CASSIDSPPNTEAFF.

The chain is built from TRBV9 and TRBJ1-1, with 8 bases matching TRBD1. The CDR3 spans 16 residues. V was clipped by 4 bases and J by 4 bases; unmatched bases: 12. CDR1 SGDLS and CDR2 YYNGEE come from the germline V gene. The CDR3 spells CASSRRTGKEGTEAFF. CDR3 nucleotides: TGTGCCAGCAGCAGACGGACAGGGAAAGAGGGCACTGAAGCTTTCTTT.

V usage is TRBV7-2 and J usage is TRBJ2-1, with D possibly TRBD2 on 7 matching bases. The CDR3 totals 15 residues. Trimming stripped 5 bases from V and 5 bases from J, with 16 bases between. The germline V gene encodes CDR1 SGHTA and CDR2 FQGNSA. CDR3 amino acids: CASSGGADNNNEQFF. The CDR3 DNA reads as TGTGCCAGCAGCGGGGGGGCGGACAATAACAATGAGCAGTTCTTC.

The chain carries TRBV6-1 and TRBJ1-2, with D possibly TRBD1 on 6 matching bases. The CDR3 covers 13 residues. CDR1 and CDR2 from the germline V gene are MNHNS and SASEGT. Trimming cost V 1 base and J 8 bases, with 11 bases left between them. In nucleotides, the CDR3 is TGTGCCAGCAGTGAAGGGGGGCTTGGGGGCTACACCTTC. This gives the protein CASSEGGLGGYTF.

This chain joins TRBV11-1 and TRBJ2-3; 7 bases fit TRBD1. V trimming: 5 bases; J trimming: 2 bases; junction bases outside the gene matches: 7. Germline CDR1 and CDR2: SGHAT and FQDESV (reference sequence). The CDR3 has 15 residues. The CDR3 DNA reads TGTGCCAGCAGCCGGGGACAGTCTAACACAGATACGCAGTATTTT. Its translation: CASSRGQSNTDTQYF.

Here the CDR3 DNA reads TGTGCCAGCTGCCCCAGACAGGGGAACACTGAAGCTTTCTTT. Protein: CASCPRQGNTEAFF. The chain carries TRBV2 and TRBJ1-1; the match to TRBD1 covers 7 bases. After removal of 8 bases from V and 1 base from J, the junction contained 7 bases not matched to a gene. Germline V lookup: CDR1 SNHLY, CDR2 FYNNEI. The CDR3 length is 14 residues.

CDR3 in amino acids: CSVVVGAYEQYF. As DNA, the CDR3 is TGCAGCGTTGTGGTGGGAGCCTACGAGCAGTACTTC. This chain uses TRBV29-1 with TRBJ2-5, with D perhaps TRBD2 (5 bases). The tail of the sequence fits TRBJ2-7 better, so the J call may be wrong. The CDR3 runs 12 residues. CDR1 and CDR2 (germline): SQVTM, ANQGSEA.

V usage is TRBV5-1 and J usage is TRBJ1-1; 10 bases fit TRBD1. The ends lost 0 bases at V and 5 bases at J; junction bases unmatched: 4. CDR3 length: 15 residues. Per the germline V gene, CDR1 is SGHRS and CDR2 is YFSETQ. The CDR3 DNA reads TGCGCCAGCAGCTTGGGGACAGGGGGGTTGACTGAAGCTTTCTTT. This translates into CASSLGTGGLTEAFF.

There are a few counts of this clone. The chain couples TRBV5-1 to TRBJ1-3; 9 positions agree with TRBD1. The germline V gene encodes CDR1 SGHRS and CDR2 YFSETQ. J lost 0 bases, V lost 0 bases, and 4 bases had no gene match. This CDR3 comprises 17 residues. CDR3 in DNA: TGCGCCAGCAGCTTGGAAGGGACAGGGAACTCTGGAAACACCATATATTTT. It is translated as CASSLEGTGNSGNTIYF.

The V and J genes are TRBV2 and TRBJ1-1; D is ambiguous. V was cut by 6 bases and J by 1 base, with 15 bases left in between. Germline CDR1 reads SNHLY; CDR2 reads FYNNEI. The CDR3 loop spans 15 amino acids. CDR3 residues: CASRGKEVGNTEAFF. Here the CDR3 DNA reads TGTGCCAGCAGGGGGAAGGAGGTGGGGAACACTGAAGCTTTCTTT. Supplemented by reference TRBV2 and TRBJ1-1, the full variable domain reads EPEVTQTPSHQVTQMGQEVILRCVPISNHLYFYWYRQILGQKVEFLVSFYNNEISEKSEIFDDQFSVERPDGSNFTLKIRSTKLEDSAMYFCASRGKEVGNTEAFFGQGTRLTVV.

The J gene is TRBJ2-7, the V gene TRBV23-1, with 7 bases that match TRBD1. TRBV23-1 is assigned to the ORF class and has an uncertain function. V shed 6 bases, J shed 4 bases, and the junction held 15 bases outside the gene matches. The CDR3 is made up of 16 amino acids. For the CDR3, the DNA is TGCGCCAGCAGGGACAGGACAGGCCCTTCGGGGTACGAGCAGTACTTC. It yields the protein CASRDRTGPSGYEQYF.

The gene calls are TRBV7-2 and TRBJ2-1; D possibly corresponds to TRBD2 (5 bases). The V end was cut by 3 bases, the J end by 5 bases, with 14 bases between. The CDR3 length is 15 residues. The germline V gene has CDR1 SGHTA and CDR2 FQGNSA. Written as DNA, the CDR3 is TGTGCCAGCAGCTTTGGGTCTAGCCTCAACAATGAGCAGTTCTTC. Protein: CASSFGSSLNNEQFF.

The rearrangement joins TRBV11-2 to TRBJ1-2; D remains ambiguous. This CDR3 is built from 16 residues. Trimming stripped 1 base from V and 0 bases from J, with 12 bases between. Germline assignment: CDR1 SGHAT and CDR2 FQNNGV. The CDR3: CASSLVSGGANYGYTF. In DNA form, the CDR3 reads TGTGCCAGCAGCTTAGTCTCAGGAGGCGCTAACTATGGCTACACCTTC.